The clone carrying this T cell receptor (beta chain) has a handful of counts. Via MiXCR, TCRdb re-called the 5' RACE reads, giving one row per CDR3 protein. The sample yields about 400,000 distinct CDR3 sequences, 15% to 20% seen once. This specimen comes from a study of T-cell memory formation after mild COVID-19. J gave up 3 bases and V 6 bases, and 7 bases lay outside the gene matches. This CDR3 contains 16 residues. This TCR came from a man between 18 and 35 years old who had mild COVID-19 (a few samples of this study predate the infection). Cell type and time point are not known. The gene calls are TRBV23-1 and TRBJ2-5; 13 bases are a match to TRBD2. TRBV23-1 is given ORF status, its function remaining uncertain. Input material: PBMCs or a T cell subset sorted from them (not recorded which). The CDR3 here is CASSRTSGGQEETQYF. CDR3 bases: TGCGCCAGCAGCCGGACTAGCGGGGGCCAGGAAGAGACCCAGTACTTC.